This TCR beta chain was sequenced in a study of cytomegalovirus exposure and HLA in healthy donors. Study results and limitations: The authors enumerated 150 to 200 TCR beta chains as linked to cytomegalovirus.

About this clone itself: Its antigen is not identified.

TCRdb's copy holds only in-frame clones and misses some; the assay was immunoSEQ multiplex PCR. The sample lists a few hundred thousand clones, roughly 84% occurring once. V lost 3 bases to trimming and J lost 0 bases, with 9 bases between them. The CDR3 has 15 amino acids. Germline CDR1 is MGHRA and CDR2 is YSYEKL. Sequencing was done on a sample of PBMCs. This sequence was found in a man in his late teens or twenties in good health and CMV-seropositive. This sequence joins TRBV4-1 and TRBJ1-3; no definite D call. CDR3 bases: TGCGCCAGCAGCCAGCAGGTACGCTCTGGAAACACCATATATTTT. Encoded protein: CASSQQVRSGNTIYF.